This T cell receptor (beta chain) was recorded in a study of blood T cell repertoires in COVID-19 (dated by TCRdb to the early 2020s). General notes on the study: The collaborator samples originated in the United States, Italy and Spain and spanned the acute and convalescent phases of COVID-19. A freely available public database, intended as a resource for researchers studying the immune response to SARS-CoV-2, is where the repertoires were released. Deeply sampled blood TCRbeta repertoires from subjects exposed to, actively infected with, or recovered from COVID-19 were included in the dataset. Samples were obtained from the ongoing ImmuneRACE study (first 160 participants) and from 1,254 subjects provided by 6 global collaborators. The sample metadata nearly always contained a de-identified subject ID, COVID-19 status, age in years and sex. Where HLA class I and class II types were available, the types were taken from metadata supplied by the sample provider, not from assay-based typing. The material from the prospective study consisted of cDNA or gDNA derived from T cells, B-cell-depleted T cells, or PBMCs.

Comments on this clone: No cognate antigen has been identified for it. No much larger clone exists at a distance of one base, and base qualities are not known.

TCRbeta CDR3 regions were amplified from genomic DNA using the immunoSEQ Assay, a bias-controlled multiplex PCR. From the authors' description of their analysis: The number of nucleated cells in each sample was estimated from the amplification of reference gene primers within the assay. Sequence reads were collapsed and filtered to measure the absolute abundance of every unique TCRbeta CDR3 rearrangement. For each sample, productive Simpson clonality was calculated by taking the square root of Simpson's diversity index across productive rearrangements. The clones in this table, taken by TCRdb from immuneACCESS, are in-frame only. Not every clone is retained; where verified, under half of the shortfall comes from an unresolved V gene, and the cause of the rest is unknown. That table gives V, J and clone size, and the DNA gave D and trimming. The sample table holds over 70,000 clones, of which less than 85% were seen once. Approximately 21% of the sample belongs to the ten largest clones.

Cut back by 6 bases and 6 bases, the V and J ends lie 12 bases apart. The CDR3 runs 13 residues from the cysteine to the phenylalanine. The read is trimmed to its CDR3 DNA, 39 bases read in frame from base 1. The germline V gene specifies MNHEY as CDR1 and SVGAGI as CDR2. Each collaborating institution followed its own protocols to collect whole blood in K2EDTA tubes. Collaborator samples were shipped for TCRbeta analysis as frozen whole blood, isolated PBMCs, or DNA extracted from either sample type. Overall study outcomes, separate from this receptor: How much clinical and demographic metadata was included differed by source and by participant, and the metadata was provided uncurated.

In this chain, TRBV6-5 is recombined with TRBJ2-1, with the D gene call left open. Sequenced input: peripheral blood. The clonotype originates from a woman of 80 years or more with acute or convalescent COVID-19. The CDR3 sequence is CASSARLGNEQFF. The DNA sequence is TGTGCCAGCAGCGCTCGACTCGGCAATGAGCAGTTCTTC.